The 32 T cell receptor beta chains below all came from one sample that was sequenced in a study of T cell repertoires in cytomegalovirus infection (dated by TCRdb to between 2018 and 2021). TCRdb names Illumina HiSeq 1500 as the instrument used. Using fastp trimming at Q25 and MiXCR clonotype assembly, TCRdb reanalyzed the public sequencing data and kept in-frame beta chains. Every distinct CDR3 protein forms one entry, paired with its most common genes and DNA. Here the sample has approximately 500,000 distinct CDR3 sequences; 16% occur a single time. The ten most abundant clones make up under 30% of the sample. The sample was CD8+ T cells from PBMCs. These receptors were collected from a human donor in good health (CMV status not recorded). Some clones in this sample may be carry-over from other donors' samples.

The chain employs TRBV27 and TRBJ2-4; 8 bases line up with TRBD2. V trimming: 7 bases; J trimming: 1 base; junction bases outside the gene matches: 6. Germline V gives CDR1 MNHEY, CDR2 SMNVEV (reference sequence). This CDR3 spans 15 amino acids. The CDR3 DNA reads TGTGCCAGCACCCCGGGGGGGCGGGCCAAAAACATTCAGTACTTC. It is translated as CASTPGGRAKNIQYF.

This chain joins TRBV2 and TRBJ2-5, with 8 bases aligning to TRBD2. Germline CDR1 SNHLY, CDR2 FYNNEI. The CDR3 is made up of 13 amino acids. V shed 10 bases and J 11 bases; nucleotides not matched to a gene: 15. The CDR3 coding sequence is TGTGCCACCTATAGCGGGGTTAAAGACACGCAGTACTTC. Encoded protein: CATYSGVKDTQYF.

The sample holds many counts of this clonotype. The chain uses TRBV7-3 and TRBJ2-1; D is possibly TRBD1 or TRBD2 (5 bases each). The length of the CDR3 is 14 residues. V lost 2 bases and J lost 10, with 15 bases in between. CDR1 is SGHTA, CDR2 FQGTGA, per germline. Here the CDR3 reads CASSLGPVGDEQFF. The CDR3 DNA follows: TGTGCCAGCAGCTTAGGGCCTGTAGGGGACGAGCAGTTCTTC.

The rearrangement links TRBV12-3 or TRBV12-4 to TRBJ1-1; D is unresolved. Trimming left V 3 bases short and J 4 bases short, with 12 bases between. The CDR3 runs to 14 residues. This chain's CDR3 is CASSFQRSGTEAFF. The DNA for the CDR3 is TGTGCCAGCAGTTTTCAGCGGTCAGGCACTGAAGCTTTCTTT.

This clonotype showed up just a few times. The chain has TRBV6-5 and TRBJ2-2; a possible D gene is TRBD2 (7 bases). In germline, CDR1 is MNHEY, CDR2 SVGAGI. V shed 10 bases and J shed 5 bases, with 17 bases lying between them. This CDR3 is built from 14 residues. The CDR3 DNA follows: TGTGCCACCAACCTAGGGGGAGGGACCGGGGAGCTGTTTTTT. Translation: CATNLGGGTGELFF.

With respect to this clonotype: The junction shows a germline mismatch at one end, possibly a read error. The rearrangement uses TRBV7-2 and TRBJ2-1; D might be TRBD1 (6 bases). The CDR3 runs to 16 residues. Germline CDR1 SGHTA, CDR2 FQGNSA. The CDR3 coding sequence is TGTGCAAGCAGCCAGGGGTTAGGGGTCACCTACAATGAGAAGTTCTTC. This gives the protein CASSQGLGVTYNEKFF.

V gene TRBV7-9 combines with J gene TRBJ1-2; D may be TRBD1 (5 bases). V lost 4 bases and J lost 8, with 17 bases in between. This CDR3 region has 14 residues. The germline CDR1 and CDR2 sequences are SEHNR and FQNEAQ (reference sequence). CDR3 nucleotides: TGTGCCAGCAGCTATTCCGGGACCGTCATGGGCTACACCTTC. Residues: CASSYSGTVMGYTF.

Ten or more counts support this clonotype. This CDR3 reads CASSIPQTPYNEQFF. In DNA form, the CDR3 reads TGTGCCAGCAGTATCCCTCAGACTCCCTACAATGAGCAGTTCTTC. The V gene is TRBV12-3 or TRBV12-4, the J gene TRBJ2-1; no reliable D call. The CDR3 spans 15 residues. V was clipped by 5 bases and J by 2 bases, with 13 bases between them.

The gene calls are TRBV5-5 and TRBJ2-7; TRBD1 matches at 7 bases. CDR3 length: 13 amino acids. In germline, CDR1 is SGHKS, CDR2 YYEKEE (reference sequence). V lost 2 bases, J lost 5 bases, and 4 bases stayed unmatched. The CDR3 region is CASSFGQVDEQYF. As DNA, the CDR3 is TGTGCCAGCAGCTTTGGACAGGTCGACGAGCAGTACTTC. Full variable domain (outside the CDR3, taken from reference TRBV5-5 and TRBJ2-7): DAGVTQSPTHLIKTRGQQVTLRCSPISGHKSVSWYQQVLGQGPQFIFQYYEKEERGRGNFPDRFSARQFPNYSSELNVNALLLGDSALYLCASSFGQVDEQYFGPGTRLTVT.

This clonotype was observed a handful of times. The chain employs TRBV29-1 and TRBJ1-2; no firm D call. The germline V gene encodes CDR1 SQVTM and CDR2 ANQGSEA. Trimming removed 4 bases at V and 4 bases at J, with 10 bases between. The CDR3 consists of 12 residues. CDR3 in amino acids: CSVGKALYGYTF. The CDR3 DNA sequence: TGCAGCGTTGGGAAAGCCCTCTATGGCTACACCTTC.

This clonotype was detected ten times or more. The gene calls are TRBV12-3 or TRBV12-4 and TRBJ1-6, with D tentatively TRBD1 (5 bases). The V and J ends lost 6 bases and 7 bases respectively, with 16 bases between them. The CDR3 consists of 15 residues. The CDR3 loop reads CASSWSGTGNSPLHF. CDR3 coding DNA: TGTGCCAGCAGCTGGTCCGGGACGGGGAATTCACCCCTCCACTTT.

Only one count was recorded for this clonotype. This CDR3 fails to terminate in the conserved phenylalanine or tryptophan, so it likely reflects a read error. CDR3 coding DNA: TGTGCCAGCAGCCCCGGAGTAGCGGCTGGGTACGATCAGTACTAC. This codes for CASSPGVAAGYDQYY. The chain couples TRBV7-2 to TRBJ2-7; maybe TRBD2 (6 bases). The germline gives CDR1 SGHTA, CDR2 FQGNSA. The CDR3 runs to 15 residues.

As regards this clonotype: A much larger clone differs by one base, so this may be a read error. The rearrangement links TRBV27 to TRBJ2-1, with 8 bases matching TRBD2. CDR3 length: 13 amino acids. The V segment lost 8 bases and the J segment 5 bases; nucleotides outside the gene matches: 5. Germline V gives CDR1 MNHEY, CDR2 SMNVEV (reference sequence). CDR3 in DNA: TGTGCCAGCCGTTGGCGGGAGGACAATGAGCAGTTCTTC. Translating gives CASRWREDNEQFF.

V usage is TRBV28 and J usage is TRBJ1-6; D remains unclear. Trimming removed 5 bases at V and 5 bases at J, with 13 bases between. This CDR3 comprises 15 residues. The germline CDR1 and CDR2 sequences are MDHEN and SYDVKM. The CDR3, as DNA: TGTGCCAGCAGTCCTCGACCTCAAAATAATTCACCCCTCCACTTT. Protein product: CASSPRPQNNSPLHF.

This clonotype was seen many times. This sequence joins TRBV11-2 and TRBJ1-6, with TRBD1 matching 11 bases. The trim removed 5 bases at V and 6 bases at J, leaving 6 bases unmatched. The CDR3 is made up of 16 amino acids. Per the germline V gene, CDR1 is SGHAT and CDR2 is FQNNGV. The CDR3 region is CASSPWTGGGNSPLHF. The CDR3 region has the DNA TGTGCCAGCAGCCCGTGGACAGGGGGCGGTAATTCACCCCTCCACTTT.

This clonotype appeared many times. The J gene is TRBJ2-2, the V gene TRBV27; D is unresolved. Per the germline V gene, CDR1 is MNHEY and CDR2 is SMNVEV (reference sequence). The V end was cut by 6 bases, the J end by 1 base, with 6 bases between. This CDR3 has 13 residues. CDR3 protein: CASSLRNTGELFF. DNA of the CDR3: TGTGCCAGCAGCTTGAGGAACACCGGGGAGCTGTTTTTT.

The chain employs TRBV28 and TRBJ2-5, with 8 bases identical to TRBD1. J gave up 3 bases and V 8 bases, and 8 bases lay outside the gene matches. CDR1 and CDR2 (germline): MDHEN, SYDVKM. CDR3 length equals 14 residues. CDR3 amino acids: CASGAGGNEETQYF. The CDR3 DNA is TGTGCCAGCGGGGCAGGGGGCAACGAAGAGACCCAGTACTTC.

This clonotype has ten or more counts. The chain carries TRBV10-2 and TRBJ2-1; 13 positions match TRBD2. The CDR3 spans 16 residues. With 2 bases clipped from V and 8 bases from J, the junction kept 6 bases outside the gene matches. CDR1 and CDR2 (germline): WSHSY, SAAADI. This CDR3 reads CASSETSGGAGHEQFF. The CDR3 DNA sequence: TGCGCCAGCAGTGAGACTAGCGGGGGGGCCGGGCATGAGCAGTTCTTC.

There are a few counts of this clonotype. V usage is TRBV2 and J usage is TRBJ2-7; TRBD1 aligns across 8 bases. Losses at the gene ends were 4 bases for V and 5 bases for J; bases not matched to a gene: 10. CDR3 length: 15 amino acids. Per the germline V gene, CDR1 is SNHLY and CDR2 is FYNNEI. This CDR3 is CASSGRDRGFHEQYF. CDR3 coding DNA: TGTGCCAGCAGTGGGCGTGACAGGGGTTTCCACGAGCAGTACTTC.

Comment on this clonotype: A read error may be the cause here, since a much bigger clone is one base away. This chain connects TRBV12-3 or TRBV12-4 to TRBJ2-7, with 10 bases fitting TRBD1. The length of the CDR3 is 15 residues. V shed 3 bases, J shed 3 bases, and the junction held 5 bases outside the gene matches. CDR3 in amino acids: CASSFTRDRGYEQYF. CDR3 in DNA: TGTGCCAGCAGTTTTACCAGGGACAGGGGCTACGAGCAGTACTTC.

This clonotype was picked up one time. This chain joins TRBV27 and TRBJ2-1, with D tentatively TRBD1 (5 bases). Trimming stripped 7 bases from V and 4 bases from J, with 17 bases between. The CDR3 spans 15 residues. The germline CDR1 and CDR2 sequences are MNHEY and SMNVEV (reference sequence). The CDR3 coding sequence is TGTGCCAGCACCCCCTACGCAGGGTCTTACAATGAGCAGTTCTTC. This gives the protein CASTPYAGSYNEQFF.

CDR3 amino acids: CASSTTGDNQPQHF. In DNA form, the CDR3 reads TGCGCCAGCAGTACGACAGGGGACAATCAGCCCCAGCATTTT. J is TRBJ1-5 and V is TRBV10-2; 8 bases match TRBD1. The germline CDR1 and CDR2 sequences are WSHSY and SAAADI. V shed 5 bases and J 3 bases; nucleotides not matched to a gene: 3. CDR3 length: 14 residues.

At least ten counts were recorded for this clonotype. This chain uses TRBV19 with TRBJ1-4; TRBD1 might be the D (5 bases). Germline values: CDR1 LNHDA, CDR2 SQIVND (reference sequence). The CDR3 runs to 14 residues. The germline V and J ends were trimmed by 9 bases and 5 bases, with 16 bases remaining between them. CDR3 bases: TGTGCCAGCCGTCTCCGGGGCCTAAATGAAAAACTGTTTTTT. It yields the protein CASRLRGLNEKLFF.

V is TRBV5-4 and J is TRBJ1-4; D is unclear. CDR1 and CDR2 (germline): SGHNT, YYREEE (reference sequence). With 4 bases removed from V and 8 bases from J, the gap between germline ends came to 21 bases. The CDR3 is made up of 16 amino acids. The chain's CDR3 is CASSALEGQGLEKLFF. DNA for the CDR3: TGTGCCAGCAGCGCCCTGGAAGGGCAAGGTTTAGAAAAACTGTTTTTT.

This clonotype has a count of ten or more. This rearrangement joins TRBV11-2 to TRBJ2-3; 11 positions match TRBD2. CDR3 length equals 16 residues. Germline lookup yields CDR1 SGHAT and CDR2 FQNNGV. Trimming cost V 6 bases and J 5 bases; bases outside gene matches: 10. The CDR3 DNA reads TGTGCCAGCAGTTGGGTGGTAGCGGGGGGGCGAGATACGCAGTATTTT. Amino acids: CASSWVVAGGRDTQYF.

This clonotype was detected a few times. This chain uses TRBV9 with TRBJ2-1, with 12 positions matching TRBD1. CDR1 and CDR2 (germline): SGDLS, YYNGEE. With 0 bases clipped from V and 2 bases from J, the junction kept 3 bases outside the gene matches. The CDR3 loop spans 17 amino acids. In DNA, the CDR3 is TGTGCCAGCAGCGTAGCGGGACAGGGGGCCCCCTACAATGAGCAGTTCTTC. Translating it yields CASSVAGQGAPYNEQFF.

Details on this clonotype: A much larger clone differs by one base, so this may be a read error. This chain uses TRBV5-4 with TRBJ2-1; D gene uncertain. The CDR3 has 14 residues. The germline gives CDR1 SGHNT, CDR2 YYREEE (reference sequence). CDR3 in amino acids: CTSSLGSLHNEQFF. CDR3 bases: TGTACCAGCAGCTTGGGTAGTCTCCACAATGAGCAGTTCTTC.

The CDR3 loop is CSAREGGTSADTQYF. CDR3 DNA: TGCAGTGCTAGAGAAGGAGGAACCTCCGCAGATACGCAGTATTTT. The rearrangement joins TRBV20-1 to TRBJ2-3, with D possibly TRBD2 on 5 matching bases. V was pared by 0 bases and J by 4 bases, with 14 bases between. Germline CDR1 and CDR2: DFQATT and SNEGSKA (reference sequence). This CDR3 has 15 residues.

This clonotype was detected many times. This chain uses TRBV7-3 with TRBJ2-3; the match to TRBD2 covers 9 bases. V was clipped by 5 bases and J by 3 bases; unmatched bases: 9. Germline lookup yields CDR1 SGHTA and CDR2 FQGTGA. The CDR3 consists of 16 residues. CDR3 protein: CASSHISGGATDTQYF. The DNA for the CDR3 is TGTGCCAGCAGCCATATTAGCGGGGGAGCAACAGATACGCAGTATTTT.

The rearrangement uses TRBV15 and TRBJ2-2, with D uncertain. The CDR3 totals 12 residues. From germline, CDR1 is LNHNV and CDR2 YYDKDF (reference sequence). V dropped 0 bases and J dropped 7 bases, with 3 bases sitting between them. CDR3 region: CATSRDSGELFF. The CDR3 DNA is TGTGCCACCAGCAGAGATAGCGGGGAGCTGTTTTTT.

The chain couples TRBV12-5 to TRBJ2-2; 8 bases align to TRBD1. Trimming at V came to 9 bases and at J to 9 bases, leaving 9 bases not matched to a gene. Per germline, CDR1 LGHNT and CDR2 FRNRAP. The CDR3 extends over 13 amino acids. The DNA for the CDR3 is TGTGCTAGCTATACAGGGGGGCGAAGGGAGCTGTTTTTT. Its translation: CASYTGGRRELFF.

This clonotype was picked up many times. CDR3 loop: CASSSPGTSGYNEQFF. The CDR3 DNA reads as TGTGCCAGCAGCTCTCCCGGGACTAGCGGATACAATGAGCAGTTCTTC. The rearrangement uses TRBV7-9 and TRBJ2-1, with 11 bases lining up with TRBD2. Per germline, CDR1 SEHNR and CDR2 FQNEAQ (reference sequence). Losses at the gene ends were 4 bases for V and 4 bases for J; bases not matched to a gene: 6. This CDR3 has 16 residues. Complete variable domain (other parts from reference TRBV7-9 and TRBJ2-1): DTGVSQNPRHKITKRGQNVTFRCDPISEHNRLYWYRQTLGQGPEFLTYFQNEAQLEKSRLLSDRFSAERPKGSFSTLEIQRTEQGDSAMYLCASSSPGTSGYNEQFFGPGTRLTVL.